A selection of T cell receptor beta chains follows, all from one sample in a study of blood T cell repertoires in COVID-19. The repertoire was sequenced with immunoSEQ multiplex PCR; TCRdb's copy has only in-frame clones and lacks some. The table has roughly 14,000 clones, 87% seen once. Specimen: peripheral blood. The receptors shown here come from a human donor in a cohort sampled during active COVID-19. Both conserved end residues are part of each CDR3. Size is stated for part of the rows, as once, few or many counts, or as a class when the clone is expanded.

cdr3_aa: CASSQGGGGELFF
j_call: TRBJ2-2
clone_size: NA
v_call: TRBV3-1/TRBV3-2

cdr3_aa: CASSEPGFSTISNGYTF
j_call: TRBJ1-2
clone_size: once
v_call: TRBV6-1

cdr3_aa: CASRSRDYGETQYF
j_call: TRBJ2-5
clone_size: NA
v_call: TRBV3-1/TRBV3-2

cdr3_aa: CASSPRTSGGRPNTGELFF
j_call: TRBJ2-2
clone_size: NA
v_call: TRBV4-1

cdr3_aa: CASSERLKSYEQYF
j_call: TRBJ2-7
clone_size: NA
v_call: TRBV10-2

cdr3_aa: CASSFREDTEAFF
j_call: TRBJ1-1
clone_size: NA
v_call: TRBV18

cdr3_aa: CASALQGGNTEAFF
j_call: TRBJ1-1
clone_size: NA
v_call: TRBV25-1

cdr3_aa: CASSTQPGPGGYNEQFF
j_call: TRBJ2-1
clone_size: NA
v_call: TRBV7-9

cdr3_aa: CATSREDTLYGYTF
j_call: TRBJ1-2
clone_size: few
v_call: TRBV15

cdr3_aa: CASSSRTGRYSNQPQHF
j_call: TRBJ1-5
clone_size: NA
v_call: TRBV7-8

cdr3_aa: CATQGRGQPQHF
j_call: TRBJ1-5
clone_size: NA
v_call: TRBV28

cdr3_aa: CASSLGGGDGYTF
j_call: TRBJ1-2
clone_size: NA
v_call: TRBV28

cdr3_aa: CASSTPSGGGKGNEQFF
j_call: TRBJ2-1
clone_size: NA
v_call: TRBV19

cdr3_aa: CASSSRTGDVTNTEAFF
j_call: TRBJ1-1
clone_size: NA
v_call: TRBV11-3

cdr3_aa: CASSQDSRGGYTF
j_call: TRBJ1-2
clone_size: NA
v_call: TRBV4-2

cdr3_aa: CASSHPTWPSGGTGELFF
j_call: TRBJ2-2
clone_size: few
v_call: TRBV4-3

cdr3_aa: CASNYGRSSETQYF
j_call: TRBJ2-5
clone_size: NA
v_call: TRBV28

cdr3_aa: CASSLRRPRRTEAFF
j_call: TRBJ1-1
clone_size: medium-sized
v_call: TRBV5-6

cdr3_aa: CASSQEQLYGYTF
j_call: TRBJ1-2
clone_size: NA
v_call: TRBV4-1

cdr3_aa: CASSLGTSGTHNEQFF
j_call: TRBJ2-1
clone_size: once
v_call: TRBV27

cdr3_aa: CASSPNPLGHEQFF
j_call: TRBJ2-1
clone_size: once
v_call: TRBV4-3

cdr3_aa: CASSLASASSYNEQFF
j_call: TRBJ2-1
clone_size: NA
v_call: TRBV5-1

cdr3_aa: CASSVPRAGGPDEQFF
j_call: TRBJ2-1
clone_size: NA
v_call: TRBV9

cdr3_aa: CASSLFGLAGYNSPLHF
j_call: TRBJ1-6
clone_size: few
v_call: TRBV7-9

cdr3_aa: CSVEEKRQGMRTQYF
j_call: TRBJ2-5
clone_size: NA
v_call: TRBV29-1

cdr3_aa: CASSSGQLTGELFF
j_call: TRBJ2-2
clone_size: NA
v_call: TRBV28

cdr3_aa: CASSYSSLAGVYNEQFF
j_call: TRBJ2-1
clone_size: NA
v_call: TRBV6-2/TRBV6-3

cdr3_aa: CASSPEDSLTDTQYF
j_call: TRBJ2-3
clone_size: NA
v_call: TRBV9

cdr3_aa: CSASRGAEGYTF
j_call: TRBJ1-2
clone_size: NA
v_call: TRBV20-1

cdr3_aa: CASAGLAGGYEQYF
j_call: TRBJ2-7
clone_size: NA
v_call: TRBV25-1

cdr3_aa: CAWSFGGTQNTEAFF
j_call: TRBJ1-1
clone_size: NA
v_call: TRBV30

cdr3_aa: CASSLASRVEFF
j_call: TRBJ2-1
clone_size: NA
v_call: TRBV7-2

cdr3_aa: CATGLPVLEEQFF
j_call: TRBJ2-1
clone_size: NA
v_call: TRBV19

cdr3_aa: CASSSDREGEAFF
j_call: TRBJ1-1
clone_size: NA
v_call: TRBV13

cdr3_aa: CASSQSYGEGQPQHF
j_call: TRBJ1-5
clone_size: NA
v_call: TRBV23-1

cdr3_aa: CASSSWVLGGSNYGYTF
j_call: TRBJ1-2
clone_size: NA
v_call: TRBV5-1

cdr3_aa: CASSLEGTGNTIYF
j_call: TRBJ1-3
clone_size: NA
v_call: TRBV5-4

cdr3_aa: CASSDGTPGLEQYF
j_call: TRBJ2-7
clone_size: NA
v_call: TRBV5-1

cdr3_aa: CAKEDRDRETGELFF
j_call: TRBJ2-2
clone_size: NA
v_call: TRBV2

cdr3_aa: CASDHERAGDRSANEKLFF
j_call: TRBJ1-4
clone_size: NA
v_call: TRBV12-2

cdr3_aa: CASSPTRLADYNEQFF
j_call: TRBJ2-1
clone_size: NA
v_call: TRBV5-6

cdr3_aa: CASSMGQINSPLHF
j_call: TRBJ1-6
clone_size: once
v_call: TRBV25-1

cdr3_aa: CASSLTSYGYTF
j_call: TRBJ1-2
clone_size: NA
v_call: TRBV11-3

cdr3_aa: CAWVGTFYGYTF
j_call: TRBJ1-2
clone_size: NA
v_call: TRBV30

cdr3_aa: CASSPRDRGTNQPQHF
j_call: TRBJ1-5
clone_size: few
v_call: TRBV7-8

cdr3_aa: CASSVLPSGTSTDTQYF
j_call: TRBJ2-3
clone_size: NA
v_call: TRBV9

cdr3_aa: CASSLVTGSGNTIYF
j_call: TRBJ1-3
clone_size: NA
v_call: TRBV5-6

cdr3_aa: CASSQFADTQYF
j_call: TRBJ2-3
clone_size: NA
v_call: TRBV3-1/TRBV3-2